This TCR beta chain was documented in a study of OX40 agonist ivuxolimab in advanced cancers. Measured with immunoSEQ multiplex PCR; TCRdb has only the in-frame clones, and not every one. The sample yields 30,000 to 35,000 clones, approximately 88% seen once. The CDR3 has 16 residues. V lost 2 bases to trimming and J lost 7 bases, with 15 bases between them. The germline V gene encodes CDR1 MNHEY and CDR2 SVGAGI. The V and J genes are TRBV6-5 and TRBJ1-6; D is unresolved. Here the sequenced sample was CD4+ or CD8+ T cells sorted from blood, taken in a trial of the OX40 agonist ivuxolimab. This sequence was found in an adult with an advanced solid tumor such as melanoma, head and neck, liver or kidney cancer. The CDR3 protein is CASSYEIHAGNSPLHF. The CDR3 nucleotides read TGTGCCAGCAGTTACGAGATCCACGCGGGGAATTCACCCCTCCACTTT.